Included here is one T cell receptor beta chain sequence, with context. Antigen unknown. The data were taken from a study of vaccination and CD4 T cells after COVID-19. About the research overall: Each control was exposed to a CEFX pool, an HIV-1 Nef pool, or no peptide at all.

Specified treatment: approximately 11-day PBMC culture with coronavirus spike peptide pools or control peptides (ViraFEST assay). The Oncomine TCR Beta short-read assay generated sequence data from the DNA of cultured CD4+ T cells. Via MiXCR, TCRdb re-called the PCR reads, giving one row per CDR3 protein. This sample has about 16,000 distinct CDR3 sequences, with under 80% found just once. The length of the CDR3 is 17 residues. V was pared by 5 bases and J by 5 bases, with 21 bases between. Germline loops: CDR1 LGHNA, CDR2 YSLEER. This clonotype originated in a human donor who had recovered from COVID-19. The source material was CD4+ T cells from blood, cultured in vitro. V gene TRBV4-3 combines with J gene TRBJ2-2; D perhaps matches TRBD2 (6 bases). CDR3 loop: CASSFFPPGTQTGELFF. DNA of the CDR3: TGCGCCAGCAGCTTCTTCCCCCCCGGGACTCAAACCGGGGAGCTGTTTTTT.